A selection of T cell receptor beta chains follows, all from one sample in a study of monozygotic twins with inflammatory bowel disease. TCRdb re-called the 5' RACE reads and gives one entry per CDR3 protein, without DNA. The listing contains about 380,000 distinct CDR3 sequences. Material for sequencing was blood. Receptors were obtained from a human donor with ulcerative colitis or Crohn's disease, or a healthy co-twin of an affected twin (not recorded which). The CDR3 runs from the conserved cysteine through the conserved F or W.

>TRBJ1-2|TRBV29-1
CSVGTGINPDYGYTF
>TRBJ1-2|TRBV20-1
CSAWTGYGYTF
>TRBJ2-1|TRBV12-3/TRBV12-4
CASFRVGPSNEQFF
>TRBJ2-2|TRBV19
CASSPTPPGQRTGELFF
>TRBJ2-3|TRBV29-1
CSVESVGADTQYF
>TRBJ2-2|TRBV30
CAWSVGPSTGELFF
>TRBJ2-5|TRBV12-3/TRBV12-4
CASSSFGGDFAAQYF
>TRBJ2-7|TRBV10-3
CAISEAGREPYEQYF
>TRBJ1-1|TRBV3-1
CASSQVGGGAFF
>TRBJ2-2|TRBV5-1
CASSPDRGELFF
>TRBJ1-5|TRBV4-2
CASTRGTGDQPQHF
>TRBJ2-2|TRBV12-3/TRBV12-4
CASSFIGNTGELFF
>TRBJ1-2|TRBV20-1
CSGNQDYGYTF
>TRBJ2-7|TRBV7-2
CASKIQGTSYEQYF
>TRBJ1-5|TRBV16
CASGRDGTANQPQHF
>TRBJ2-3|TRBV7-2
CASNQASGGTDTQYF
>TRBJ2-1|TRBV6-2/TRBV6-3
CASKGHQSYNEQFF
>TRBJ1-1|TRBV3-1
CASSQVTGFRVAEAFF
>TRBJ2-1|TRBV11-2
CASSLGFSGQVAYNEQFF
>TRBJ1-1|TRBV18
CASSPGTGRFEAFF
>TRBJ2-3|TRBV6-1
CASSDLQGSETDTQYF
>TRBJ2-7|TRBV15
CATSREFGLGRGSSYEQYF
>TRBJ2-7|TRBV18
CASSPGQGAEQYF
>TRBJ2-1|TRBV30
CAWRTGSSYNEQFF
>TRBJ2-7|TRBV2
CASNPGIYEQYF
>TRBJ1-2|TRBV27
CASMGGDYGYTF
>TRBJ2-2|TRBV4-2
CASSQQAGANTGELFF
>TRBJ2-7|TRBV18
CASSSVTESYEQYF
>TRBJ1-5|TRBV27
CASKTGSTQPQHF
>TRBJ1-5|TRBV14
CASSMGDQPQHF
>TRBJ2-2|TRBV18
CASSPRIDGTDFSGELFF
>TRBJ1-1|TRBV20-1
CSATQDPMNTEAFF
>TRBJ1-1|TRBV19
CASSMGQANTEAFF
>TRBJ2-7|TRBV4-1
CASSQVGRTGGSYEQYF
>TRBJ2-5|TRBV5-1
CASSYSGQTHQETQYF
>TRBJ1-1|TRBV5-5
CASSLPPGEEAFF
>TRBJ2-3|TRBV7-9
CASSRSMGQGDRTQYF
>TRBJ1-5|TRBV3-1
CASSQSSTGLYQPQHF